These 13 T cell receptor beta chains were sequenced from one sample in a study of blood T cells in healthy people across ages. The second PCR ran about 6 to 12 cycles with a sample-barcoded 5' primer and J-beta primers. TCRdb called the 5' RACE reads again in MiXCR, with one record for every CDR3 protein. Of over 600,000 distinct CDR3 sequences in the sample, around a fifth were seen once. Material for sequencing was blood. All receptors come from a man between 65 and 79 years old in good health.

The rearrangement uses TRBV29-1 and TRBJ2-5; the match to TRBD2 covers 15 bases. Judging by the DNA end, TRBJ2-1 fits better; the J call may be wrong. This CDR3 is 16 amino acids long. Looked up from germline, CDR1 is SQVTM and CDR2 is ANQGSEA. The CDR3 sequence: CSVEGTSGRDFNEQFF. The CDR3 bases are TGCAGCGTTGAAGGGACTAGCGGGAGGGATTTCAATGAGCAGTTCTTC.

The genes are TRBV7-8 and TRBJ2-3, with 9 bases identical to TRBD2. The CDR3 has 16 amino acids. The germline gives CDR1 SGHVS, CDR2 FQNEAQ. V lost 5 bases, J lost 3 bases, and 9 bases stayed unmatched. CDR3 region: CASSRSGGLATDTQYF. The CDR3 coding sequence is TGTGCCAGCAGCCGTTCTGGGGGACTAGCAACAGATACGCAGTATTTT.

A single count supports this clonotype. The chain couples TRBV11-2 to TRBJ1-6, with D possibly being TRBD1 (5 bases). The CDR3 totals 14 residues. CDR1 and CDR2 from the germline V gene are SGHAT and FQNNGV. Deletions cut 3 bases from V and 10 bases from J, with 13 bases between. As DNA, the CDR3 is TGTGCCAGCAGCTTTCAGGGATTAAGGTCACCCCTCCACTTT. Its protein is CASSFQGLRSPLHF.

The table lists this clonotype with many counts. The chain is built from TRBV7-9 and TRBJ2-3, with D possibly matching TRBD1 (5 bases). Germline assignment: CDR1 SEHNR and CDR2 FQNEAQ (reference sequence). With 3 bases removed from V and 2 bases from J, the gap between germline ends came to 6 bases. CDR3 size: 13 residues. The CDR3: CASSLDTTDTQYF. The CDR3 nucleotides read TGTGCCAGCAGCTTGGACACCACAGATACGCAGTATTTT.

This clonotype has a count of ten or more. The gene calls are TRBV4-1 and TRBJ2-1; 13 bases match TRBD2. The V gene's germline CDR1 is MGHRA and CDR2 YSYEKL. The V and J ends lost 6 bases and 6 bases, in that order; junction bases with no gene match: 5. This CDR3 spans 15 amino acids. CDR3 sequence: CASRTGTSGINEQFF. Here the CDR3 DNA reads TGCGCCAGCAGAACCGGGACTAGCGGGATCAATGAGCAGTTCTTC.

This clonotype was recorded a few times. V usage is TRBV5-1 and J usage is TRBJ1-1, with 7 bases that match TRBD1. The germline gives CDR1 SGHRS, CDR2 YFSETQ. The J segment lost 5 bases and the V segment lost 0 bases, leaving 4 bases of the junction unmatched. This CDR3 has 14 amino acids. The CDR3 loop is CASSLEQGWTEAFF. The DNA for the CDR3 is TGCGCCAGCAGCTTGGAACAGGGGTGGACTGAAGCTTTCTTT.

The sample holds a few counts of this clonotype. For the CDR3, the DNA is TGTGCCAGCAGACTAGCGAGAAATGAGCAGTACTTC. This translates into CASRLARNEQYF. The chain is built from TRBV12-3 or TRBV12-4 and TRBJ2-7; TRBD2 agrees at 7 bases. Germline trimming cut 6 bases from V and 7 bases from J; bases unmatched to any gene: 6. This CDR3 has 12 residues.

This clonotype was found a few times. J is TRBJ2-6 and V is TRBV4-1; 9 nucleotides match TRBD1. There are 18 residues in the CDR3. V lost 3 bases and J lost 1; bases outside the gene matches: 7. Germline V CDR1 and CDR2: MGHRA, YSYEKL. The chain's CDR3 is CASSQRDREESGANVLTF. The CDR3 region has the DNA TGCGCCAGCAGCCAGCGGGACAGGGAGGAATCTGGGGCCAACGTCCTGACTTTC.

V gene TRBV5-1 combines with J gene TRBJ1-1; D unresolved. Per the germline V gene, CDR1 is SGHRS and CDR2 is YFSETQ. This CDR3 is built from 14 residues. The ends were cut back, 0 bases at V and 4 bases at J, with 10 bases in the middle. CDR3 sequence (DNA): TGCGCCAGCAGCTTGGCTTCTTTATCCACTGAAGCTTTCTTT. Translating gives CASSLASLSTEAFF.

This clonotype was seen many times. This chain uses TRBV28 with TRBJ2-7; tentatively, D is TRBD2 (5 bases). Per the germline V gene, CDR1 is MDHEN and CDR2 is SYDVKM. Between the trimmed V and J ends, which lost 2 bases and 5 bases, there was a span of 19 bases. The CDR3 runs 16 residues. The CDR3 reads CASSLGAIEGVNEQYF. Here the CDR3 DNA reads TGTGCCAGCAGTTTAGGAGCTATCGAGGGAGTTAACGAGCAGTACTTC.

A word on this clonotype: At one boundary the junction diverges from the germline segment, which might be a read error. The chain employs TRBV20-1 and TRBJ2-1; a possible D gene is TRBD2 (6 bases). The CDR3 extends over 15 amino acids. Germline V gene sequence: CDR1 DFQATT, CDR2 SNEGSKA (reference sequence). The CDR3 reads CSARDQGGIYNERFF. The CDR3, as DNA: TGCAGTGCTAGAGATCAGGGCGGGATCTACAATGAGCGGTTCTTC.

The chain has TRBV7-8 and TRBJ2-4, with 7 bases lining up with TRBD2. V was pared by 3 bases and J by 5 bases, with 7 bases of the junction left unmatched. The CDR3 consists of 15 residues. CDR1 SGHVS and CDR2 FQNEAQ come from the germline V gene. CDR3 sequence reads: CASSLSVTSENIQYF. In nucleotides, the CDR3 is TGTGCCAGCAGCTTGTCCGTAACTAGCGAAAACATTCAGTACTTC.

This chain joins TRBV20-1 and TRBJ2-1; D is uncertain. Matching the DNA end better, TRBJ2-7 makes the J call doubtful. The CDR3 has 12 residues. Germline CDR1 and CDR2: DFQATT and SNEGSKA (reference sequence). The CDR3 protein is CSARDTEYEQYF. As DNA, the CDR3 is TGCAGTGCTAGAGATACGGAGTACGAGCAGTACTTC.